The rows below give T cell receptor beta chains drawn from one sample of a study of CD8+ T cells in alopecia areata. Sequencing was performed with immunoSEQ multiplex PCR; in TCRdb, only in-frame clones are kept and a portion is missing. The data show about 110,000 clones, under 60% seen once. The sequenced sample was CD8+ T cells sorted from blood, obtained at week 24, from a patient treated with tofacitinib. These receptor sequences come from a human donor with alopecia areata. Both conserved end residues are part of each CDR3. A D gene is named only where the DNA matches it firmly. The size field is filled for only some rows; it gives once, few, many or a size class.

d_call	v_call	clone_size	j_call	cdr3_nt	cdr3_aa
.	TRBV9	.	TRBJ1-2	TGTGCCAGCAGCGTAGGCCCGGGGGAGAACTATGGCTACACCTTC	CASSVGPGENYGYTF
TRBD1	TRBV30	.	TRBJ2-1	TGTGCCTGGAGTTACGGGACAGGGGGCTATGAGCAGTTCTTC	CAWSYGTGGYEQFF
TRBD1	TRBV5-1	.	TRBJ1-2	TGCGCCAGCAGCTGGTCAGGGGGCAATCGGGGCTACACCTTC	CASSWSGGNRGYTF
.	TRBV27	few	TRBJ1-1	TGTGCCAGCAGTTTATCGAACGGGGGCCTCACTGAAGCTTTCTTT	CASSLSNGGLTEAFF
.	TRBV11-2	.	TRBJ2-7	TGTGCCAGCAGCCCCAGGGGAGACGAGCAGTACTTC	CASSPRGDEQYF
TRBD1	TRBV12-5	.	TRBJ1-5	TGTGCTAGTGGCCCGGGACAGGGGAATCAGCCCCAGCATTTT	CASGPGQGNQPQHF
.	TRBV7-6	.	TRBJ2-2	TGTGCCAGCAGCTTTTACTCAGGGGAGGGACGACGTACCGGGGAGCTGTTTTTT	CASSFYSGEGRRTGELFF
.	TRBV19	.	TRBJ2-5	TGTGCCAGTAGTATAGACCCATGGCTGCGGAAAGAGACCCAGTACTTC	CASSIDPWLRKETQYF
.	TRBV6-1	.	TRBJ1-5	TGTGCCAGCAGGTGGCGGGGGAGCAATCAGCCCCAGCATTTT	CASRWRGSNQPQHF
TRBD2	TRBV6-5	many	TRBJ2-3	TGTGCCAGCAGTTTGACTAGCGGGGGGGCAGATACGCAGTATTTT	CASSLTSGGADTQYF
.	TRBV7-9	.	TRBJ2-5	TGTGCCAGCAGCTTAGGGGTCGGATCCACCAGGGAGACCCAGTACTTC	CASSLGVGSTRETQYF
TRBD1	TRBV2	.	TRBJ2-7	TGTGCCAGCAGGGGGACAGTAGTCCCCTACGAGCAGTACTTC	CASRGTVVPYEQYF
TRBD1	TRBV27	.	TRBJ2-7	TGTGCCAGCAGTTTATCCCCCGGGACAGGGATGTCCTACGAGCAGTACTTC	CASSLSPGTGMSYEQYF
.	TRBV10-3	.	TRBJ1-5	TGTGCCATCAGTGACGACAGGCGGAATCAGCCCCAGCATTTT	CAISDDRRNQPQHF
.	TRBV7-9	.	TRBJ1-4	TGTGCCAGCAGCTTAAATTCCGCAGCCTCCTCTGAAAAACTGTTTTTT	CASSLNSAASSEKLFF
.	TRBV5-4	few	TRBJ2-2	TGTGCCAGCAGCTTGAAAGGGTCACACACCGGGGAGCTGTTTTTT	CASSLKGSHTGELFF
.	TRBV29-1	.	TRBJ1-3	TGCAGCGCCCCAGTAGGAAACACCATATATTTT	CSAPVGNTIYF